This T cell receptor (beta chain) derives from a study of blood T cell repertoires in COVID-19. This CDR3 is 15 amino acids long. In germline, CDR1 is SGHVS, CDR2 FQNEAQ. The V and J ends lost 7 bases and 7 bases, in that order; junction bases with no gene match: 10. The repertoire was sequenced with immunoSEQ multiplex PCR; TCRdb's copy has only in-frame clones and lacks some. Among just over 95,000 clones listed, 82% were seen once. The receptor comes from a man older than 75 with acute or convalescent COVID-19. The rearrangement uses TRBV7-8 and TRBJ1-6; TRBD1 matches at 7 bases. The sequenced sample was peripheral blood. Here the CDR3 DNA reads TGTGCCAGCAACGCCAACAGGGGATCAAATTCACCCCTCCACTTT. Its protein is CASNANRGSNSPLHF.